The 8 T cell receptor beta chains below were found in one sample sequenced in a study of OX40 agonist ivuxolimab in advanced cancers. Method: immunoSEQ multiplex PCR; TCRdb's copy keeps in-frame clones and lacks some. This sample has around 21,000 clones, with around 80% found just once. Sequencing was performed on CD4+ or CD8+ T cells sorted from blood, taken in a trial of the OX40 agonist ivuxolimab. The source is an adult with an advanced solid tumor such as melanoma, head and neck, liver or kidney cancer.

The sample holds one count of this clone. The genes are TRBV28 and TRBJ1-5; a weak D match, TRBD1 (6 bases). The germline CDR1 and CDR2 sequences are MDHEN and SYDVKM. V was trimmed by 3 bases and J by 3 bases, leaving 9 bases between them. The CDR3 consists of 14 residues. The CDR3, as DNA: TGTGCCAGCAGTTTGGACAGCATCAATCAGCCCCAGCATTTT. Amino acids: CASSLDSINQPQHF.

The chain links TRBV4-1 to TRBJ1-2; D perhaps matches TRBD1 (5 bases). This CDR3 comprises 15 residues. The V gene lost 4 bases and the J gene lost 2 bases, with 14 bases spanning the gap. CDR1 is MGHRA, CDR2 YSYEKL, per germline. The CDR3: CASSLDSLQNYGYTF. The DNA of the CDR3 is TGCGCCAGCAGCCTCGACAGTCTTCAAAACTATGGCTACACCTTC.

This clone was seen only once. The chain joins TRBV11-2 to TRBJ2-1; TRBD2 aligns across 10 bases. The CDR3 runs to 17 residues. Germline assignment: CDR1 SGHAT and CDR2 FQNNGV. With 1 base clipped from V and 1 base from J, the junction kept 4 bases outside the gene matches. CDR3 in DNA: TGTGCCAGCAGCTTAGTCCCTAGCGGGAGATCCTACAATGAGCAGTTCTTC. Protein sequence: CASSLVPSGRSYNEQFF.

This chain joins TRBV2 and TRBJ1-2; no reliable D call. From germline, CDR1 is SNHLY and CDR2 FYNNEI. The CDR3 length is 14 residues. Trimming removed 4 bases from V and 0 bases from J, with 9 bases in between. CDR3 DNA sequence: TGTGCCAGCAGTGTGGTCAGAGCTAACTATGGCTACACCTTC. This translates into CASSVVRANYGYTF.

This chain joins TRBV19 and TRBJ2-7; 8 positions agree with TRBD1. The CDR3 runs 14 residues. The V and J ends lost 1 base and 3 bases, in that order; junction bases with no gene match: 2. Germline lookup yields CDR1 LNHDA and CDR2 SQIVND (reference sequence). The CDR3 DNA follows: TGTGCCAGTAGTATAGGAGACAGGGGCTACGAGCAGTACTTC. Its protein product is CASSIGDRGYEQYF. Full variable domain (outside the CDR3, taken from reference TRBV19 and TRBJ2-7): DGGITQSPKYLFRKEGQNVTLSCEQNLNHDAMYWYRQDPGQGLRLIYYSQIVNDFQKGDIAEGYSVSREKKESFPLTVTSAQKNPTAFYLCASSIGDRGYEQYFGPGTRLTVT.

By share of the sample, this clone is medium-sized. In nucleotides, the CDR3 is TGTGCCAGCCGCGGCAGCAATCAGCCCCAGCATTTT. It specifies CASRGSNQPQHF. The V gene is TRBV19, the J gene TRBJ1-5, with D unclear. Trimming pared 9 bases from V and 1 base from J, leaving 7 bases between. This CDR3 is built from 12 residues. Germline CDR1 and CDR2: LNHDA and SQIVND (reference sequence).

The rearrangement joins TRBV6-6 to TRBJ2-7, with D possibly TRBD2 on 6 matching bases. CDR3 length: 16 residues. Germline CDR1 is MNHNY and CDR2 is SVGAGI (reference sequence). V was trimmed by 0 bases and J by 0 bases, leaving 12 bases between them. The CDR3: CASSYSPGLLSYEQYF. In nucleotides, the CDR3 is TGTGCCAGCAGTTACTCTCCGGGACTTCTCTCCTACGAGCAGTACTTC.

The V call is TRBV15, the J call TRBJ2-7; no clear D. The CDR3 totals 16 residues. V was shortened by 0 bases and J by 0 bases, with 12 bases between the two germline ends. Germline CDR1 reads LNHNV; CDR2 reads YYDKDF (reference sequence). This CDR3 reads CATSRDWAIRSYEQYF. The CDR3 bases are TGTGCCACCAGCAGAGATTGGGCCATTCGCTCCTACGAGCAGTACTTC. The full variable domain, its missing parts supplied by reference TRBV15 and TRBJ2-7, is DAMVIQNPRYQVTQFGKPVTLSCSQTLNHNVMYWYQQKSSQAPKLLFHYYDKDFNNEADTPDNFQSRRPNTSFCFLDIRSPGLGDTAMYLCATSRDWAIRSYEQYFGPGTRLTVT.